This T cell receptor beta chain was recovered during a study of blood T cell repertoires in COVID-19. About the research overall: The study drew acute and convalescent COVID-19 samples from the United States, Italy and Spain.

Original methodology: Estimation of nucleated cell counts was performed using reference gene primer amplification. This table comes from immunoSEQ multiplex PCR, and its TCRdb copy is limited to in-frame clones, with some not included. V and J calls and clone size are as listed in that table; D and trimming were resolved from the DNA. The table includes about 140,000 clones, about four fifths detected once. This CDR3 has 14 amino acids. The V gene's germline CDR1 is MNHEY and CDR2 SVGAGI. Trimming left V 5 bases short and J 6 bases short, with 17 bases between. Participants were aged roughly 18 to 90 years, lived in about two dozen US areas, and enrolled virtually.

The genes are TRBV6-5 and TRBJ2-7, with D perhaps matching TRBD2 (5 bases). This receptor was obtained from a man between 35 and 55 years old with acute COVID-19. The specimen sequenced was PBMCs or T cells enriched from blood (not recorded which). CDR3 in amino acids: CASSLLSSKSEQYF. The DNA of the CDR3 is TGTGCCAGCAGTCTCCTATCTAGCAAGAGCGAGCAGTACTTC.